This T cell receptor beta chain came from a study of shared clonotypes between healthy human individuals (dated by TCRdb to the early 2020s). About the study as a whole: A couple of women and three men aged 18 to 49 years were included in the cohort. Different laboratories and diverse techniques were used to prepare libraries and sequence TCR repertoires, to increase sequencing depth and limit assay-specific biases. Each donor's leukapheresis produced roughly between roughly 0.94 and 9.5 billion PBMCs. The study deeply sequenced blood TCR repertoires of about five healthy adults to estimate repertoire size and the extent of clonotype sharing between individuals. Results and caveats for the whole study, not just this receptor: Only blood was sampled, and tissue TCR repertoires likely differ from those in blood. The genetic and exposure-history diversity represented was limited by the small number of donors. Pairwise subsampling indicated that sequencing depth was expected to affect the degree of clonotype sharing among donors.

Using the deep immunoSEQ assay, multiplex PCR amplified TCR CDR3 regions from genomic DNA. For each cell subset, the extracted genomic DNA was distributed evenly across all wells of several immunoSEQ 96-well plates, and each plate served as one replicate. Each replicate PCR for unsorted PBMC received approximately 0.3 ug genomic DNA, equal to 25,000 to 30,000 T cell genomes. Genomic DNA from unsorted PBMC was sequenced over ten immunoSEQ deep assay plates. The purified libraries were quantified using a Qubit 3.0 fluorometer, sized with a Bioanalyzer 2100, and then quantified again using the KAPA Library Quantification kit. A separate single-read 150-cycle Illumina NextSeq 550 flow cell was used to sequence each immunoSEQ 96-well plate. The original methods were these. Because the immunoSEQ output held only junctional sequences and lacked quality scores, the filtering could not match the filtering applied to full-length reads. To assign V/J genes and CDR3, sequences were annotated against IMGT germline references using PyIR, a Python wrapper for IgBLAST v1.9. Reads were filtered out if the reads had weak V/J assignments (E-value above 1e-6), no CDR3, stop codons, out-of-frame junctions, or ambiguous translated residues. A V3J clonotype was defined by an identical inferred V gene, J gene, and CDR3 amino acid sequence. To compute the percentage overlap between repertoires, the number of shared unique clonotypes was divided by the size of the smaller repertoire. Three approaches were used to assess repertoire richness: RTK rarefaction, the Chao1 estimator, and Recon v2.1 estimates of unobserved clonotypes. TCRdb retrieved this table from immuneACCESS and kept in-frame rearrangements only. Not all clones are present; in checked studies, unresolved V genes account for under half, and no reason is known for the remainder. V, J and clone size are taken as reported in that table, and D and trimming were inferred from the DNA itself. Here the sample has around 510,000 clones; about 80% occur a single time. The top ten clones comprise 12% of the sample.

The donors were healthy, HIV-negative adults with no recently reported acute infections or vaccinations. Only Caucasian adults living in Nashville, Tennessee, USA were represented among the donors. For unsorted samples, tens of millions of PBMCs were counted, and genomic DNA was extracted using the QIAamp DNA Blood Mini kit. Blood was collected by leukapheresis, and PBMCs were isolated by Ficoll-Histopaque density gradient centrifugation and then cryopreserved in liquid nitrogen vapor phase. Between the V and J ends, shortened by 6 bases and 4 bases respectively, the junction contains 18 bases. Taken from the germline V gene, the CDR1 and CDR2 loops are MDHEN and SYDVKM. The CDR3 runs 15 residues from the cysteine to the phenylalanine. Only the CDR3 DNA is retained, 45 bases long and in frame from the first base. Worth noting for this clone: Its antigen is currently not known. One base away there is no much larger clone; base qualities are not given.

The rearrangement joined TRBV28 to TRBJ2-5; the D gene could be TRBD1 or TRBD2, each one agreeing over 5 bases. This clonotype was sampled from a woman between 35 and 50 years old in good health. Some clones in this sample may be carry-over from other donors' samples. What was sequenced was PBMCs. The CDR3 protein is CASRGVTGRRETQYF. Here is the DNA: TGTGCCAGCAGGGGGGTGACGGGTCGGAGAGAGACCCAGTACTTC.